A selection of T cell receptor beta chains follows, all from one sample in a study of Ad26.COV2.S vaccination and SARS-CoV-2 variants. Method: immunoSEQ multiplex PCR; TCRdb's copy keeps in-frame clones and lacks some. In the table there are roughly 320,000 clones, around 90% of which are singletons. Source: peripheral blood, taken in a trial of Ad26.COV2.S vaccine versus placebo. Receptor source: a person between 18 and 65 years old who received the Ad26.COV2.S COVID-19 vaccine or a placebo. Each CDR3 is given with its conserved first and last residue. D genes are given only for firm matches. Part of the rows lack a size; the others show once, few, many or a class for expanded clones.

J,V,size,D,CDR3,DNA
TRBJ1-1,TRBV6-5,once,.,CASSYSGAADTEAFF,TGTGCCAGCAGTTACTCGGGGGCAGCGGACACTGAAGCTTTCTTT
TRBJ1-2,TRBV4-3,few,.,CASSTYWGDNYGYTF,TGCGCCAGCAGCACTTATTGGGGGGATAACTATGGCTACACCTTC
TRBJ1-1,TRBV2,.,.,CASSLVGANTEAFF,TGTGCCAGCAGTCTAGTGGGAGCGAACACTGAAGCTTTCTTT
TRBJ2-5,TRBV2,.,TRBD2,CASSGVTSGGAGETQYF,TGTGCCAGCTCGGGAGTGACTAGCGGGGGGGCCGGGGAGACCCAGTACTTC
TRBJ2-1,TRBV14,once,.,CASSQALGNYNEQFF,TGTGCCAGCAGCCAAGCTTTAGGAAACTACAATGAGCAGTTCTTC
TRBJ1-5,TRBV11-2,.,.,CASSPHQGGDGNQPQHF,TGTGCCAGCAGCCCCCATCAGGGTGGAGATGGCAATCAGCCCCAGCATTTT
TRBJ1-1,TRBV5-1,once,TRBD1,CASSPSGGWNTEAFF,TGCGCCAGCAGCCCCTCAGGGGGCTGGAACACTGAAGCTTTCTTT
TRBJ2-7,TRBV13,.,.,CASSLGKGAHYEQYF,TGTGCCAGCAGCTTAGGTAAGGGAGCCCACTACGAGCAGTACTTC
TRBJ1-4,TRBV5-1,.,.,CASSLISGSGEKLFF,TGCGCCAGCAGCTTGATTTCAGGGTCCGGGGAAAAACTGTTTTTT
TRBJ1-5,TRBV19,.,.,CASRERQDNQPQHF,TGTGCCAGTAGAGAACGACAAGACAATCAGCCCCAGCATTTT
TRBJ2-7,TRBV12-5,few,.,CASGPPLWGNYEQYF,TGTGCTAGTGGTCCGCCCCTGTGGGGGAATTACGAGCAGTACTTC
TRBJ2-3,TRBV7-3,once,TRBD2,CASSLGTSGGADTQYF,TGTGCCAGCAGCCTCGGGACTAGCGGGGGTGCAGATACGCAGTATTTT
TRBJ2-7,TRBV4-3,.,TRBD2,CASSQVGGSYEQYF,TGCGCCAGCAGCCAAGTGGGAGGGTCGTACGAGCAGTACTTC
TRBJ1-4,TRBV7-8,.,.,CASSGGNGEKLFF,TGTGCCAGCAGCGGGGGGAACGGAGAAAAACTGTTTTTT
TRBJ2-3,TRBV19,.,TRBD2,CASSPRGGKDTQYF,TGTGCCAGTAGTCCCCGGGGGGGTAAGGATACGCAGTATTTT
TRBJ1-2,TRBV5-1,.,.,CASSVGGDPYGYTF,TGCGCCAGCAGCGTGGGGGGCGATCCCTATGGCTACACCTTC
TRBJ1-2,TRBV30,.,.,CAWSPQGYGYTF,TGTGCCTGGAGTCCCCAGGGCTATGGCTACACCTTC
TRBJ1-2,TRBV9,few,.,CASSPRGDGYTF,TGTGCCAGCAGCCCGCGGGGGGATGGCTACACCTTC
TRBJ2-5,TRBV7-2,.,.,CASSLAGRRFIQETQYF,TGTGCCAGCAGCTTAGCCGGGCGGAGATTCATCCAAGAGACCCAGTACTTC
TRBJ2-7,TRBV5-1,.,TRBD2,CASSPGGYEQYF,TGCGCCAGCAGCCCGGGGGGCTACGAGCAGTACTTC
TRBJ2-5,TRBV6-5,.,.,CASSYSGSQETQYF,TGTGCCAGCAGTTACTCAGGCAGCCAAGAGACCCAGTACTTC
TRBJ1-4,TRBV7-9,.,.,CASSADSTTNEKLFF,TGTGCCAGCAGCGCCGACAGTACAACTAATGAAAAACTGTTTTTT
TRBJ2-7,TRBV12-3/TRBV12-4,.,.,CASSLRFLYEQYF,TGTGCCAGCAGTTTGCGATTTCTATACGAGCAGTACTTC
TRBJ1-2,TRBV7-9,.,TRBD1,CASSSGTEDGYTF,TGTGCCAGCAGCTCTGGGACAGAAGATGGCTACACCTTC
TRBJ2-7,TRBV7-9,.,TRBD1,CASSSSGQGLYEQYF,TGTGCCAGCAGCTCCTCGGGACAGGGGCTCTACGAGCAGTACTTC
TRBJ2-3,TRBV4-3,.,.,CASGSGATQYF,TGCGCCAGCGGATCGGGGGCTACGCAGTATTTT
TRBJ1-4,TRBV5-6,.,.,CASSLQGVEKLFF,TGTGCCAGCAGCCTCCAAGGGGTAGAAAAACTGTTTTTT
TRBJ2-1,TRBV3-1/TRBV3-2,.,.,CASSQGTNEQFF,TGTGCCAGCAGCCAGGGCACCAATGAGCAGTTCTTC
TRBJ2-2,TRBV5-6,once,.,CASSRTVTGYGELFF,TGTGCCAGCAGCCGGACTGTGACAGGCTACGGGGAGCTGTTTTTT
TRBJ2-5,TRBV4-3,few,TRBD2,CASSQDPTGGYRETQYF,TGCGCCAGCAGCCAAGATCCAACGGGGGGTTATAGGGAGACCCAGTACTTC
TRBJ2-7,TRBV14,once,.,CASSQAHGGWSSYEQYF,TGTGCCAGCAGCCAAGCGCATGGAGGGTGGAGCTCCTACGAGCAGTACTTC
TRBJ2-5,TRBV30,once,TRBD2,CAWSWGGETQYF,TGTGCCTGGAGTTGGGGGGGAGAGACCCAGTACTTC
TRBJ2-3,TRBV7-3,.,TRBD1,CASSTQGAVTQYF,TGTGCCAGCAGCACACAGGGGGCAGTAACGCAGTATTTT
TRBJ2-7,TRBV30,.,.,CAWSDRVIYEQYF,TGTGCCTGGAGCGACCGAGTGATCTACGAGCAGTACTTC
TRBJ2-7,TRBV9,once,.,CASSVAPSNEQYF,TGTGCCAGCAGCGTAGCCCCCTCCAACGAGCAGTACTTC
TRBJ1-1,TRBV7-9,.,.,CASSLTLAREAEAFF,TGTGCCAGCAGCCTTACGTTGGCCAGGGAGGCTGAAGCTTTCTTT
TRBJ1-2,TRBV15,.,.,CATSRVSKFGYTF,TGTGCCACCAGCAGAGTTTCGAAATTCGGCTACACCTTC
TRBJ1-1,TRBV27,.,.,CASSFRGVSEAFF,TGTGCCAGCAGTTTTCGGGGGGTCTCTGAAGCTTTCTTT
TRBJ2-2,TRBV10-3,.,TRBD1,CAISEPGQDNTGELFF,TGTGCCATCAGTGAGCCGGGACAGGACAACACCGGGGAGCTGTTTTTT
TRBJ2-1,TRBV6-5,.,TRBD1,CASKVDRAPSYEQFF,TGTGCCAGCAAGGTGGACAGGGCTCCTTCGTATGAGCAGTTCTTC
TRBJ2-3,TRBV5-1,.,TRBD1,CASCSGGISTDTQYF,TGCGCCAGCTGCTCAGGGGGCATTAGCACAGATACGCAGTATTTT
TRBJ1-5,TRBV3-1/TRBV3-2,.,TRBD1,CASSQGQSNQPQHF,TGTGCCAGCAGCCAGGGACAGTCCAATCAGCCCCAGCATTTT
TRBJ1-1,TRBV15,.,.,CATSRQGGLNTEAFF,TGTGCCACCAGCAGACAGGGCGGACTGAACACTGAAGCTTTCTTT
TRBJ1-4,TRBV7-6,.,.,CASSFGPVQPEKLFF,TGTGCCAGCAGCTTCGGGCCGGTTCAGCCGGAAAAACTGTTTTTT
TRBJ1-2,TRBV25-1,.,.,CASSDLRTANYGYTF,TGTGCCAGCAGTGACCTTAGGACGGCCAACTATGGCTACACCTTC
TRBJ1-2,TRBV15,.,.,CATSTDRAANYGYTF,TGTGCCACCAGCACCGACCGGGCAGCTAACTATGGCTACACCTTC
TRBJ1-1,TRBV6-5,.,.,CASSQQGLTEAFF,TGTGCCAGCAGTCAACAGGGTCTCACTGAAGCTTTCTTT
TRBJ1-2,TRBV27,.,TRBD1,CASSSHRDRHGYTF,TGTGCCAGCAGTTCCCACCGGGACAGACATGGCTACACCTTC
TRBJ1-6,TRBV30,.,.,CAWSRQGSGNSPLHF,TGTGCCTGGAGTCGGCAGGGATCCGGTAATTCACCCCTCCACTTT
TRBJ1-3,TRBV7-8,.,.,CASSFGHLISGNTIYF,TGTGCCAGCAGCTTCGGACACCTCATCTCTGGAAACACCATATATTTT
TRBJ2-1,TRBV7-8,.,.,CASSLAGGPGNEQFF,TGTGCCAGCAGCTTAGCGGGGGGGCCTGGGAATGAGCAGTTCTTC
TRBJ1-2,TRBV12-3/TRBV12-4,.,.,CASRAATLYGYTF,TGTGCCAGCAGGGCCGCAACTCTCTATGGCTACACCTTC
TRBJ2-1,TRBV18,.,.,CASSPLATSSLNEQFF,TGTGCCAGCTCACCACTAGCAACTAGCTCCCTGAATGAGCAGTTCTTC
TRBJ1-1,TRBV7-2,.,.,CASSPLRAFDGAFF,TGTGCCAGCAGCCCCCTTCGGGCATTCGACGGAGCTTTCTTT
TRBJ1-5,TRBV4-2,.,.,CASSQEGGQPQHF,TGTGCCAGCAGCCAAGAAGGGGGTCAGCCCCAGCATTTT
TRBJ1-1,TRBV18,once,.,CASSLNTDSEAFF,TGTGCCAGCTCACTAAACACGGATAGCGAAGCTTTCTTT
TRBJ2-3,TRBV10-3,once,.,CAISELTTATDTQYF,TGTGCCATCAGTGAGCTAACTACTGCCACAGATACGCAGTATTTT
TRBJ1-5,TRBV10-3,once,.,CAISEGLQGRGDVQPQHF,TGTGCCATCAGCGAGGGGCTCCAGGGAAGGGGGGACGTTCAGCCCCAGCATTTT
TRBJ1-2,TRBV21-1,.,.,CASKPPGHQNYGYTF,TGTGCCAGCAAGCCCCCGGGACACCAAAACTATGGCTACACCTTC